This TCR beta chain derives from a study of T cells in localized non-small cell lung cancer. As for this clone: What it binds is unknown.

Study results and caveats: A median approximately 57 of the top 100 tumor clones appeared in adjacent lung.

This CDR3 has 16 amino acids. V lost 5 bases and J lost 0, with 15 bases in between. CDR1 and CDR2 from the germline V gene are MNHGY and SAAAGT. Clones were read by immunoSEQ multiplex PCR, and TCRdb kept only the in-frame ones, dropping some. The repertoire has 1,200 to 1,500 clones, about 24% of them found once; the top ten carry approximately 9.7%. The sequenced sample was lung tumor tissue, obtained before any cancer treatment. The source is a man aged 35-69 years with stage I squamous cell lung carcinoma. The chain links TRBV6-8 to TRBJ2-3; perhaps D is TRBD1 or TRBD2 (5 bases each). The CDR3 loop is CASSPGTQLSTDTQYF. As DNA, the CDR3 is TGTGCCAGCAGTCCCGGGACCCAACTTAGCACAGATACGCAGTATTTT.